Listed here are 3 T cell receptor beta chains from one sample, sequenced in a study of T cell responses to AZD1222 COVID-19 vaccine. Clones were read by immunoSEQ multiplex PCR, and TCRdb kept only the in-frame ones, dropping some. The repertoire holds 150,000 to 200,000 clones, with roughly nine tenths as singletons. The sequencing used peripheral blood, collected 28 days after the second AZD1222 dose. Source of these receptors: an adult who received the AZD1222 COVID-19 vaccine.

The chain employs TRBV7-9 and TRBJ1-6; D is ambiguous. CDR3 size: 11 residues. The ends were cut back, 6 bases at V and 5 bases at J, with 2 bases in the middle. Germline V gene sequence: CDR1 SEHNR, CDR2 FQNEAQ (reference sequence). The CDR3 DNA reads as TGTGCCAGCAGGGATAATTCACCCCTCCACTTT. Its translation is CASRDNSPLHF.

The rearrangement joins TRBV7-3 to TRBJ2-3, with TRBD2 identical over 13 bases. The CDR3 sequence is 16 residues long. Germline loops: CDR1 SGHTA, CDR2 FQGTGA. V trimming: 2 bases; J trimming: 4 bases; junction bases outside the gene matches: 3. CDR3 region: CASSLGLAGVADTQYF. Written as DNA, the CDR3 is TGTGCCAGCAGCTTAGGACTAGCGGGGGTGGCAGATACGCAGTATTTT.

The V call is TRBV19, the J call TRBJ1-2, with 7 bases that match TRBD1. Germline trimming cut 6 bases from V and 3 bases from J; bases unmatched to any gene: 7. Germline CDR1 reads LNHDA; CDR2 reads SQIVND (reference sequence). This CDR3 contains 14 residues. DNA of the CDR3: TGTGCCAGTAGCGACAGGGTCGGCTACTATGGCTACACCTTC. As protein: CASSDRVGYYGYTF.